This T cell receptor beta chain was sequenced during a study of OX40 agonist ivuxolimab in advanced cancers. Study background: An agonistic anti-OX40 (CD134) antibody, ivuxolimab, was used to treat the patients. Patients achieving partial responses numbered three: one hepatocellular carcinoma case and two cutaneous melanoma cases. Patients with hepatocellular carcinoma, melanoma, renal cell or head and neck cancer made up the dose-escalation patients.

The V end lost 5 bases, the J end lost 12 bases, and 16 bases lay between the germline ends. Germline assignment: CDR1 SGHTA and CDR2 FQGNSA. This CDR3 comprises 13 residues. Whole-study findings and limits: In a subset of nonresponders, normalized T-cell clonal expansion was also low.

As regards this clone: Its target is unknown.

Profiling relied on immunoSEQ multiplex PCR, and the TCRdb table lists in-frame clones only, not all of them. The table records 55,000 to 70,000 clones, roughly 87% of them present only once. The material was CD4+ or CD8+ T cells sorted from blood, obtained in a trial of the OX40 agonist ivuxolimab. The origin of this receptor is an adult with an advanced solid tumor such as melanoma, head and neck, liver or kidney cancer. The V gene is TRBV7-2, the J gene TRBJ1-4; TRBD1 is a possible D gene (6 bases). The CDR3 loop reads CASSPQVRGQLFF. CDR3 bases: TGTGCCAGCAGCCCCCAGGTCAGGGGTCAACTGTTTTTT.